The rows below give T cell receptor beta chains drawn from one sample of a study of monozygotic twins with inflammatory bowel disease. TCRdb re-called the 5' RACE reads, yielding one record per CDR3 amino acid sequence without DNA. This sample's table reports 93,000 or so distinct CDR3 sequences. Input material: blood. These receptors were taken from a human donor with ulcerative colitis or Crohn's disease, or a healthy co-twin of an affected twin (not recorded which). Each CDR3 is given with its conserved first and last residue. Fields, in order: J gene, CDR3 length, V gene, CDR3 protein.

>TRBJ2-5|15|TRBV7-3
CASSLSHRVGETQYF
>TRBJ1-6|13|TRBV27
CASSFDRNSPLHF
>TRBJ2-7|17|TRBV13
CASSLRGGRSGSYEQYF
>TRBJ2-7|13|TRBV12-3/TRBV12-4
CASSLVGRGEQYF
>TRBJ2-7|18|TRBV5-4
CASSLLIAGSRGTYEQYF
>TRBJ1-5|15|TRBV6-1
CASSLFDRSNQPQHF
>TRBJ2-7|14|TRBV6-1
CASSDRDYRREQYF
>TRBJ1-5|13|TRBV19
CASNDYSNQPQHF
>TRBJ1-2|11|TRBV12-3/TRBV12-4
CASTSNYGYTF
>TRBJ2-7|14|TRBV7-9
CASSSTGGRSEQYF
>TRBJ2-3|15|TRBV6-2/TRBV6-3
CASSPNRVVTDTQYF
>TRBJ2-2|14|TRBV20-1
CSAREAGGTGELFF
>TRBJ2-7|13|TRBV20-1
CSARDRGLNEQYF
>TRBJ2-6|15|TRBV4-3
CASSQSWRGANVLTF
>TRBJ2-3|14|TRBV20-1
CSASLAGGGDTQYF
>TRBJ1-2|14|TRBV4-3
CASSQGGRVGGYTF